This note documents a single T cell receptor (beta chain) sequence. The antigen this receptor binds is unknown. The sample holds no much larger clone one base away, and base qualities are not on file. The sample comes from a study of cytomegalovirus exposure and HLA in healthy donors (dated by TCRdb to about 2017). Concerning the study at large: An earlier analysis of a few hundred of the donors reported about 260 Gb of sequence data and 100 million to 120 million unique TCR beta sequences obtained from about 179 million T cells. About 280 gigabases of sequencing data and tens of millions of unique TCR sequences were included in an early release covering around 600 HLA-typed donors. Of the roughly 400 genotyped donors, approximately 83% fell in the genetic ancestry cluster associated with self-reported Caucasian donors. The study aimed to test whether signatures of past pathogen exposure could be identified by cataloging public T cell receptors. The T cell repertoires of several hundred subjects were profiled by immunosequencing and related to cytomegalovirus serostatus. A separate validation cohort of about 110 different subjects was used in addition to the approximately 700-subject first cohort. High-throughput TCR immunosequencing, statistical association of individual TCRs with disease status, and machine learning were combined to predict cytomegalovirus infection status. In a later analysis, previously published TCR beta repertoires from 500 to 750 donors were re-analyzed and high-resolution HLA genotyping was added so that TCR occurrence patterns could be studied. The later analysis used no new phenotypic data to find candidate immune exposures, relying instead on TCR beta sequences and their occurrence across donors. An earlier analysis of roughly 580 of the donors used high-throughput TCR beta sequencing to judge whether each TCR beta V gene segment behaved as functional or pseudogenic. Alongside the repertoire data, information on donor age, sex, ethnicity and CMV serostatus was compiled. In a later genetic analysis, genome-wide SNP genotypes for 398 of the 666 donors were used, and that subset was treated as a discovery cohort. All discovery cohort repertoires had been generated using a single sequencing platform. Both class I and class II loci were covered by HLA typing, at four-digit resolution. The number of donors typed differed by locus, with about 629-640 for A, B, C, DRB1 and DQB1, more than 500 for DQA1, approximately 580 for DPA1, and around 450 for DPB1. Four or five DR-DQ haplotypes were handled as single units for association and clustering because linkage in the cohort was strong. Across roughly 420 genotyped donors of the cohort, an average of 235,054 unique TCR beta nucleotide sequences per donor were sequenced, and 15% to 20% of those sequences were non-productive. Study-wide findings and limitations: Presence/absence analyses assumed roughly uniform sequencing depth across donors, an assumption that may not hold. In the study, some 180 TCR beta chains were listed as associated with cytomegalovirus. In a later analysis, most CMV-associated TCR beta chains were found to appear HLA-restricted, with HLA associations seemingly driven largely by CMV exposure. Immune exposure information for the cohort was limited to CMV serostatus. A later analysis found that HLA-associated TCR beta chains were more clonally expanded and had lower generation probabilities than equally common non-associated chains. Because counts were too low, 15 to 20 rarely observed V segments, including chromosome 9 orphons, were left out of the earlier analysis of 587 of the donors. Broadly in line with IMGT annotations, most TCR beta V segments showed up in productive rearrangements about 87% or about 30% of the time in an earlier analysis of several hundred of the donors. A later analysis found that TCR association rates varied across HLA loci, with DRB1 alleles showing the most associated TCRs and HLA-C alleles the fewest. A group of highly shared sequence variants was considered likely to be a technical artifact of the sequencing pipeline. In vitro tests confirmed that a few of the cytomegalovirus-associated TCR beta chains recognize cytomegalovirus antigens. A later genetic analysis associated a missense DCLRE1C variant with V-gene and J-gene trimming of TCR beta chains, and an independent cohort replicated the association. A later genetic analysis reported fewer N-insertions in productive TCRs among donors in an Asian-associated ancestry cluster than the roughly 720-donor mean. Some IMGT-functional V segments, including TRBV6-2 and TRBV6-3, could not be told apart with the 87-base-pair reads, so those segments were excluded. Several of the top co-occurrence clusters appeared to be linked to parvovirus B19, influenza, CMV and Epstein-Barr virus, according to a later analysis. Specific HLA alleles were associated with around 18,000 TCR beta sequences at a false discovery rate of 0.05 in a later analysis. In both the original and validation cohorts, the classifier was reported to diagnose cytomegalovirus status with high specificity and sensitivity. Most TCR sequences were observed very rarely across donors, whereas some public TCRs were present in many individuals. Because HLA typing was unavailable for some donors at each locus, only the typed subset was used in association tests. A further reported finding was that TCR beta sequences accurately predicted the HLA-A and HLA-B alleles for most subjects in the first cohort. Strong co-occurrence of HLA alleles, especially DR and DQ, made assigning TCR associations to individual alleles difficult. According to the authors, the approach could potentially be generalized to other disease states and immunological phenotypes. This cohort had only TCR beta chains sequenced, and the lack of alpha or paired-chain data limited which features could be detected. Correlated functional status among segregating V segments might be attributable to linkage disequilibrium, but an unknown experimental factor could not be ruled out.

In total, 666 healthy bone marrow donors made up the cohort. All cohort members were sampled while nominally healthy, although unrecorded immune exposures were likely present. The donor was CMV seropositive and was included in the group of 250 to 350 seropositive cohort members. Each donor provided a peripheral blood sample, and peripheral blood mononuclear cells were used for TCR beta sequencing. Genomic DNA was extracted from the blood cell samples with the Qiagen DNeasy Blood Extraction Kit. Library prep was done by the immunoSEQ multiplex PCR assay. The multiplex PCR relied on a mix of 60 forward primers for TCR Vbeta segments and 13 reverse primers for TCR Jbeta segments. A multiplex PCR assay on genomic DNA amplified the CDR3 region of rearranged TCR beta genes. On the Illumina HiSeq System, the amplified TCR beta libraries were sequenced as 87-base-pair reads. The paper's processing steps were these. A later analysis tallied tens of millions of unique TCR beta chains across the roughly 610 repertoires, and about 10 million of those chains were shared by two or more donors. To remove PCR and sequencing errors, raw reads were error-corrected and collapsed into unique sequences using a nearest-neighbor algorithm that merged closely related sequences. Alignment of CDR3 sequences to IMGT reference sequences was used to assign V, D and J gene segments. Each retained sequence needed at least a six-nucleotide match to both a V gene segment and a J gene segment. Rearrangements were called productive when the CDR3 lacked stop codons and stayed in frame with V and J; all others were non-productive. CDR3 was defined by IMGT convention, running from the second conserved V-encoded cysteine to the conserved J-encoded phenylalanine. The earlier analysis of fewer than 700 of the donors excluded sequences that lacked an unambiguous match to a single V gene segment. An earlier analysis of 587 of the donors called V segments functional above 56.7% productive rearrangements and segregating when the between-donor standard deviation exceeded 5%. A statistical classification framework was built to diagnose cytomegalovirus status from the catalog of TCR beta chain sequences. V and J gene assignment, in a later analysis, came from comparing TCR nucleotide sequences with IMGT/GENE-DB human TR gene sequences. The TCRdist pipeline was used in a later analysis to assign CDR3 sequences and most-parsimonious VDJ recombination scenarios. In a later analysis, each TCR beta chain was defined by its CDR3 amino acid sequence together with its V-gene family, and reads without a unique V-gene family were excluded. As a way to deal with suspected cross-contamination and a sequencing artifact, a later analysis dropped roughly 600 nucleotide sequences that were highly shared and had low generation probability. A later analysis calculated a clonal expansion index for each public chain from normalized within-repertoire ranks of inferred template counts. A later analysis computed generation probabilities with a VDJ recombination model fitted to out-of-frame rearrangements, and checked the results against IGoR. In a later analysis, hypergeometric tests were used to score TCR-TCR, TCR-HLA and TCR-CMV co-occurrence, with a repertoire-size bias correction applied to TCR pairs. False discovery rates were estimated in a later analysis by permuting HLA or CMV assignments 20 times. In a later analysis, co-occurring TCRs were grouped using DBSCAN, with TCRdist sequence similarity added in when clustering inside HLA-allele-positive subsets. Repertoires with fewer than 30,000 or more than 120,000 public chains were left out of co-occurrence clustering, as were four to six repertoires with anomalous nucleotide sharing. TCRdb stores this immuneACCESS table with in-frame sequences only. Part of the clones is absent; in the studies checked, under half of the shortfall reflects unresolved V genes, and no reason is known for the rest. V and J calls and clone size follow that table, whereas D and trimming were derived from the DNA. This sample comprises around 130,000 clones, roughly 77% of them detected only once. 5.9% of the sample is in the top ten clones.

Looking up the germline V gene yields CDR1 SGDLS and CDR2 YYNGEE. The CDR3 starts with the cysteine, ends with the phenylalanine, and has 15 residues. Solely the CDR3 DNA is kept, with 45 bases framed from the first base. Trimming removed 3 bases from V and 2 bases from J; the gene matches leave 6 bases unexplained. The rearrangement joined TRBV9 to TRBJ2-3; TRBD2 agrees with 7 junctional bases. This clonotype originated in a woman aged 40-49 years in good health and CMV-seropositive. The sample was PBMCs. The bases read TGTGCCAGCAGCGCTAGCGGAGGCCCCACAGATACGCAGTATTTT. Its amino acids are CASSASGGPTDTQYF.